These 11 T cell receptor beta chains originate from one sample sequenced in a study of a mutant IDH1 vaccine in newly diagnosed glioma. The protocol was immunoSEQ multiplex PCR, while the TCRdb copy is restricted to in-frame clones and leaves out a portion. The table has around 37,000 clones, 60% to 80% seen once; the top ten hold about 9.8%. As to time point: baseline, week 1 (first vaccination visit). Regarding treatment: pre-vaccination baseline after standard-of-care therapy. The sample was PBMCs, taken from a glioma patient treated with radiotherapy, temozolomide or both. These receptors all come from a man aged 40-55 years with glioma. Some clones in this sample may be carry-over from other donors' samples.

The J gene is TRBJ1-5, the V gene TRBV5-4, with unresolved D. Germline CDR1 SGHNT, CDR2 YYREEE (reference sequence). The CDR3 length is 13 residues. V dropped 4 bases and J dropped 1 base, with 6 bases sitting between them. CDR3 nucleotides: TGTGCCAGCAGCCTGGGAAGCAATCAGCCCCAGCATTTT. Protein product: CASSLGSNQPQHF.

This clone was recorded once. The gene calls are TRBV29-1 and TRBJ2-1; D possibly matches TRBD1 or TRBD2 (5 bases each). The ends were cut back, 5 bases at V and 5 bases at J, with 22 bases in the middle. The CDR3 consists of 16 residues. Germline V CDR1 and CDR2: SQVTM, ANQGSEA. The CDR3 reads CSVWTLDRDGHNEQFF. The CDR3, as DNA: TGCAGCGTTTGGACTTTGGATCGGGACGGCCACAATGAGCAGTTCTTC.

The chain is built from TRBV10-3 and TRBJ2-2; D not certain. Trimming shortened V by 8 bases and J by 4 bases, and 20 bases separated the two germline ends. Germline CDR1 is ENHRY and CDR2 is SYGVKD. CDR3 length: 16 residues. CDR3 nucleotide sequence: TGTGCCATCGGGGTTCCGGCGTCCGGTGGCACCGGGGAGCTGTTTTTT. The encoded protein is CAIGVPASGGTGELFF.

V gene TRBV7-2 combines with J gene TRBJ2-4, with no clear D. This CDR3 comprises 13 residues. Germline CDR1 and CDR2: SGHTA and FQGNSA. Trimming removed 1 base at V and 5 bases at J, with 6 bases between. CDR3 DNA sequence: TGTGCCAGCAGCTTAGTACCGGAAAACATTCAGTACTTC. Encoded protein: CASSLVPENIQYF.

The rearrangement uses TRBV28 and TRBJ1-1; D possibly corresponds to TRBD1 (6 bases). The CDR3 contains 15 residues. The V end lost 6 bases, the J end lost 3 bases, and 17 bases lay between the germline ends. The germline gives CDR1 MDHEN, CDR2 SYDVKM. CDR3 DNA sequence: TGTGCCAGCAGCCAAGACAGGTCCGGGGACACTGAAGCTTTCTTT. It encodes CASSQDRSGDTEAFF.

This clone occurred once. The chain combines TRBV11-3 with TRBJ1-1; a weak D match, TRBD1 (5 bases). This CDR3 has 13 amino acids. Germline V CDR1 and CDR2: SGHNT, YENEEA. Trimming pared 6 bases from V and 4 bases from J, leaving 12 bases between. The CDR3 reads CASSSDSITEAFF. DNA of the CDR3: TGTGCCAGCAGTTCTGACAGCATCACTGAAGCTTTCTTT.

J is TRBJ2-3 and V is TRBV18, with TRBD2 identical over 13 bases. J was trimmed by 0 bases and V by 8 bases; bases with no gene match: 2. The CDR3 is 15 residues long. CDR1 and CDR2 from the germline V gene are KGHSH and LQKENI. The CDR3: CASRTSGGSTDTQYF. CDR3 bases: TGTGCCAGCAGGACTAGCGGGGGAAGCACAGATACGCAGTATTTT.

The CDR3 nucleotides read TGTGCCAGCAGCTTAGATCGCACTGAAGCTTTCTTT. Its protein product is CASSLDRTEAFF. V and J are TRBV7-9 and TRBJ1-1, with D uncertain. Deletions cut 1 base from V and 4 bases from J, with 4 bases between. The CDR3 length is 12 residues. The germline gives CDR1 SEHNR, CDR2 FQNEAQ (reference sequence). Variable domain in full (rest from reference TRBV7-9 and TRBJ1-1): DTGVSQNPRHKITKRGQNVTFRCDPISEHNRLYWYRQTLGQGPEFLTYFQNEAQLEKSRLLSDRFSAERPKGSFSTLEIQRTEQGDSAMYLCASSLDRTEAFFGQGTRLTVV.

V is TRBV7-2 and J is TRBJ1-4; perhaps TRBD1 as D (5 bases). Per the germline V gene, CDR1 is SGHTA and CDR2 is FQGNSA. Trimming removed 5 bases at V and 7 bases at J, with 17 bases between. The CDR3 consists of 15 residues. CDR3 nucleotide sequence: TGTGCCAGCAGCCCGGGTTTCAGGGTGGGTGAAAAACTGTTTTTT. Amino acid sequence: CASSPGFRVGEKLFF.

In this sample, this clone turned up a few times. This sequence joins TRBV4-2 and TRBJ1-3, with TRBD1 matching 9 bases. The length of the CDR3 is 15 residues. Germline trimming cut 4 bases from V and 2 bases from J; bases unmatched to any gene: 3. Germline V gene sequence: CDR1 LGHNA, CDR2 YNFKEQ. The DNA of the CDR3 is TGTGCCAGCAGCCTTAACAGGGGGCCTGGAAACACCATATATTTT. Translation: CASSLNRGPGNTIYF.

CDR3 DNA sequence: TGTGCCTGGAATTTCGAGGGAGGTGGCTACACCTTC. Amino acids: CAWNFEGGGYTF. The chain is built from TRBV30 and TRBJ1-2; D not certain. Per the germline V gene, CDR1 is GTSNPN and CDR2 is SVGIG (reference sequence). Trimming left V 4 bases short and J 7 bases short, with 13 bases between. The CDR3 has 12 residues.